This T cell receptor (beta chain) is from a study of response to subunit inactivated influenza vaccine. General study points: Each seasonal flu vaccination may recruit only limited new T cells, authors suggested.

The CDR3 consists of 13 residues. V lost 0 bases and J lost 7, with 7 bases in between. From the RT-PCR reads, TCRdb called clonotypes with MiXCR, one entry per CDR3 protein. The top ten hold roughly 7.2% of the sample, which has roughly 650,000 distinct CDR3 sequences, 13% to 15% seen once. As concerns this clonotype: Its antigen remains unidentified.

The genes are TRBV12-3 or TRBV12-4 and TRBJ2-1; D ambiguous. This clonotype originated in a man aged 45 to 65 who received an inactivated influenza vaccine. The sequencing used PBMCs from blood, collected approximately 15 days before vaccination. The CDR3 bases are TGTGCCAGCAGTTTAGCTACCGGGAATGAGCAGTTCTTC. This sequence encodes CASSLATGNEQFF.